These 8 T cell receptor beta chains originate from one sample sequenced in a study of T-cell memory formation after mild COVID-19. From the 5' RACE reads, TCRdb called clonotypes with MiXCR, one entry per CDR3 protein. The table includes about 130,000 distinct CDR3 sequences, around 15% detected once. Sample: PBMCs or a T cell subset sorted from them (not recorded which). The receptors come from a man aged 18 to 30 who had mild COVID-19 (a few samples of this study predate the infection). Cell type and time point are not known.

The chain has TRBV29-1 and TRBJ1-1; D not resolved. The V and J ends lost 0 bases and 0 bases respectively, with 5 bases between them. The CDR3 is made up of 13 amino acids. Germline CDR1 SQVTM, CDR2 ANQGSEA. CDR3 in amino acids: CSVEDGVNTEAFF. CDR3 bases: TGCAGCGTTGAAGATGGCGTGAACACTGAAGCTTTCTTT. The whole variable domain, remainder taken from reference TRBV29-1 and TRBJ1-1, is SAVISQKPSRDICQRGTSLTIQCQVDSQVTMMFWYRQQPGQSLTLIATANQGSEATYESGFVIDKFPISRPNLTFSTLTVSNMSPEDSSIYLCSVEDGVNTEAFFGQGTRLTVV.

In its sample, this clonotype was seen a few times. V and J are TRBV29-1 and TRBJ2-5, with D perhaps TRBD1 (5 bases). Germline CDR1 reads SQVTM; CDR2 reads ANQGSEA. The length of the CDR3 is 12 residues. V was pared by 4 bases and J by 1 base, with 7 bases between. The CDR3 is CSVAGRQETQYF. CDR3 nucleotides: TGCAGCGTTGCAGGGCGCCAAGAGACCCAGTACTTC.

The chain uses TRBV12-3 or TRBV12-4 and TRBJ2-7, with TRBD1 identical over 10 bases. V trimming: 0 bases; J trimming: 12 bases; junction bases outside the gene matches: 5. The CDR3 runs 13 residues. This chain's CDR3 is CASSLAGTGVLYV. The CDR3, as DNA: TGTGCCAGCAGTTTAGCCGGGACAGGGGTTCTGTACGTC.

This chain connects TRBV6-5 to TRBJ1-5, with D uncertain. Looked up from germline, CDR1 is MNHEY and CDR2 is SVGAGI. The CDR3 sequence is 14 residues long. The V end was cut by 4 bases, the J end by 4 bases, with 11 bases between. The CDR3 loop reads CASSSYGLNQPQHF. DNA for the CDR3: TGTGCCAGCAGTTCGTACGGATTGAATCAGCCCCAGCATTTT.

Ten or more counts support this clonotype. V gene TRBV7-2 combines with J gene TRBJ1-5; 7 bases map to TRBD1. V was clipped by 1 base and J by 10 bases; unmatched bases: 7. Germline CDR1 reads SGHTA; CDR2 reads FQGNSA. The CDR3 covers 14 residues. Here the CDR3 reads CASSLGQGEEPQHF. CDR3 DNA sequence: TGTGCCAGCAGCTTAGGCCAGGGGGAGGAACCCCAGCATTTT.

This clonotype was recorded a few times. The V gene is TRBV7-9, the J gene TRBJ1-2; the match to TRBD1 covers 7 bases. V was clipped by 5 bases and J by 4 bases; unmatched bases: 4. The CDR3 is 13 residues long. The germline CDR1 and CDR2 sequences are SEHNR and FQNEAQ (reference sequence). In DNA, the CDR3 is TGTGCCAGCAGCAGGGGACAGCCCTATGGCTACACCTTC. Amino acids: CASSRGQPYGYTF.

This chain connects TRBV7-2 to TRBJ1-2; D remains unclear. V lost 2 bases and J 8 bases, leaving 12 bases between the germline ends. This CDR3 is 13 amino acids long. Germline CDR1 is SGHTA and CDR2 is FQGNSA. CDR3 DNA: TGTGCCAGCAGCTTACTACGGTCTGCAGGCTACACCTTC. Amino acid sequence: CASSLLRSAGYTF.

This clonotype showed up just a few times. This sequence joins TRBV20-1 and TRBJ2-5; D tentatively fits TRBD1 or TRBD2 (5 bases each). Germline CDR1 reads DFQATT; CDR2 reads SNEGSKA (reference sequence). This CDR3 comprises 13 residues. The CDR3 here is CSPRGASGETQYF. CDR3 DNA sequence: TGCAGCCCCCGAGGGGCGTCGGGGGAGACCCAGTACTTC.